This entry describes one TCR beta chain. Its target is unknown. The data stem from a study of T-cell reconstitution after alpha-beta-depleted transplantation in children. General observations from the study: At around two months after transplant, the alpha-beta T cells were reportedly derived from several hundred expanded clones that came from non-depleted graft cells.

V lost 5 bases to trimming and J lost 11 bases, with 19 bases between them. This CDR3 has 13 amino acids. Unique molecular identifiers tagged the TCRbeta library. TCRdb re-called the PCR reads through MiXCR, storing one row per CDR3 protein. Of fewer than 150,000 distinct CDR3 sequences listed, more than 20% are singletons. The chain has TRBV12-3 or TRBV12-4 and TRBJ2-7; D possibly corresponds to TRBD2 (6 bases). Source: PBMCs, mostly from graft donor cells, taken 180 days after TCRalphabeta/CD19-depleted stem cell transplant. The origin of this receptor is a male patient aged 2 to 9 who had a stem cell transplant for chronic granulomatous disease, so the T cells may come from the graft donor. DNA for the CDR3: TGTGCCAGCAGTCCCTGGGGAGGTGAGGAAAAGTACTTC. It encodes CASSPWGGEEKYF.